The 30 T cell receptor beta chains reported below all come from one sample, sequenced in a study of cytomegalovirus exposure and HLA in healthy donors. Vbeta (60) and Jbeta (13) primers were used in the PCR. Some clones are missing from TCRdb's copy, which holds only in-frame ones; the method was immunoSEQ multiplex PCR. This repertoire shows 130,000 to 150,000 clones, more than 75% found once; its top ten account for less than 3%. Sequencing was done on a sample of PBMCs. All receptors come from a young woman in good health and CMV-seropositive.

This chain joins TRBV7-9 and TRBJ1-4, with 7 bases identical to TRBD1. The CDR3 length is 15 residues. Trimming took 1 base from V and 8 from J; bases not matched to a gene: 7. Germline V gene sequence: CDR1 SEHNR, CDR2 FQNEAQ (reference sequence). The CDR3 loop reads CASSLGDSRREKLFF. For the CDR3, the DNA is TGTGCCAGCAGCTTAGGGGACAGCCGGCGGGAAAAACTGTTTTTT.

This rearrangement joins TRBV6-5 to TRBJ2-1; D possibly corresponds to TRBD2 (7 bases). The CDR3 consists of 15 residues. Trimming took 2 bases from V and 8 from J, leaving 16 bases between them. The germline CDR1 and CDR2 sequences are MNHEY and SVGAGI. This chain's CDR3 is CASSYGRGPPYEQFF. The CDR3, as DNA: TGTGCCAGCAGTTACGGGCGGGGGCCCCCTTATGAGCAGTTCTTC.

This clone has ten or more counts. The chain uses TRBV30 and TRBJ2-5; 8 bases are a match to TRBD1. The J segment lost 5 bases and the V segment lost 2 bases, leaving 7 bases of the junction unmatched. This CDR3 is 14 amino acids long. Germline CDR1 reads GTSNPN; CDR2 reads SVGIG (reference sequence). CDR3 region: CAWSPLTGEETQYF. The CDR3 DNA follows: TGTGCCTGGAGTCCACTGACAGGGGAGGAGACCCAGTACTTC.

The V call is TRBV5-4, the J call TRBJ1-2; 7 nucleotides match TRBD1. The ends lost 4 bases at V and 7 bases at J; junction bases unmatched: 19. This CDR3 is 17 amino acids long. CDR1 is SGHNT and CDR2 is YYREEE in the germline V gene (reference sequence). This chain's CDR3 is CASSHQGLITGDGGYTF. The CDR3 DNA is TGTGCCAGCAGCCATCAAGGACTAATAACAGGGGATGGTGGCTACACCTTC.

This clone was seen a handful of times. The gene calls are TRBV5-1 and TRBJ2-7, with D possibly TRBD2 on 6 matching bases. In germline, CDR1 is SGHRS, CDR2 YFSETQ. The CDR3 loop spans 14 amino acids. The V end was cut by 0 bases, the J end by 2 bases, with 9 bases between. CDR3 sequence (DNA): TGCGCCAGCAGCTTGGTACTAGCAGCCTACGAGCAGTACTTC. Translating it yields CASSLVLAAYEQYF. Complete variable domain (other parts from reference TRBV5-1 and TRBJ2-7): KAGVTQTPRYLIKTRGQQVTLSCSPISGHRSVSWYQQTPGQGLQFLFEYFSETQRNKGNFPGRFSGRQFSNSRSEMNVSTLELGDSALYLCASSLVLAAYEQYFGPGTRLTVT.

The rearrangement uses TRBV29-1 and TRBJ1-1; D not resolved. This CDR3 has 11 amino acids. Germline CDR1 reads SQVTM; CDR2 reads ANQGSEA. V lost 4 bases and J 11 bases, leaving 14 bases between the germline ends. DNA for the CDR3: TGCAGCGTTGTGGGCCGCTCTACGGCTTTCTTT. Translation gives CSVVGRSTAFF.

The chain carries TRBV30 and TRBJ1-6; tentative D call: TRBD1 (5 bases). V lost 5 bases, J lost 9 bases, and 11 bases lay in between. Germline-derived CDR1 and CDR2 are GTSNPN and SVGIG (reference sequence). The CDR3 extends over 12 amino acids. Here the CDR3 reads CAWGGGASPLHF. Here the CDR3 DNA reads TGTGCCTGGGGGGGAGGAGCTTCACCCCTCCACTTT.

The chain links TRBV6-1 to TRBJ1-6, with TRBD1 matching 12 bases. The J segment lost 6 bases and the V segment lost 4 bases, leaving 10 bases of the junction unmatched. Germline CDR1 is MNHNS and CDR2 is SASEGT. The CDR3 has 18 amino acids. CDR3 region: CASSGPLGQGATNSPLHF. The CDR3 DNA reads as TGTGCCAGCAGTGGACCCCTGGGACAGGGGGCCACTAATTCACCCCTCCACTTT.

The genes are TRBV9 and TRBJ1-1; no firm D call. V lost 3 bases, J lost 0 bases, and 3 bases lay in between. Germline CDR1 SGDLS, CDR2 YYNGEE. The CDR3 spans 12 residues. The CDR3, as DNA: TGTGCCAGCAGCGCCATGAACACTGAAGCTTTCTTT. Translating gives CASSAMNTEAFF.

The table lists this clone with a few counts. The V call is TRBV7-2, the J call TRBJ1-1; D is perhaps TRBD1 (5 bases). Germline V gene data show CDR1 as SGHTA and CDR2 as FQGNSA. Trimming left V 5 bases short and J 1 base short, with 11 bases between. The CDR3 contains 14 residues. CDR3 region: CASSQRRGNTEAFF. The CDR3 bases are TGTGCCAGCAGCCAACGAAGGGGGAACACTGAAGCTTTCTTT.

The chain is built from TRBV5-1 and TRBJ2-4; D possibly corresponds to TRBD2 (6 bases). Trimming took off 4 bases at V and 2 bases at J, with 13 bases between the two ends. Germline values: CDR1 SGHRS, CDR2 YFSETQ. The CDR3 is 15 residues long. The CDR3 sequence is CASSPGTFPKNIQYF. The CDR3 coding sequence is TGCGCCAGCAGCCCGGGGACTTTTCCCAAAAACATTCAGTACTTC.

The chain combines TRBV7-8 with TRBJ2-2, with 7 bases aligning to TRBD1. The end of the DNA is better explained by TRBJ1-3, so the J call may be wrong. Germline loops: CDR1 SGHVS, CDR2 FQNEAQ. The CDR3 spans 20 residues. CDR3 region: CASSLRLTGFMSPSGNTIYF. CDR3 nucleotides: TGTGCCAGCAGCTTAAGGTTGACAGGGTTCATGTCCCCCTCTGGAAACACCATATATTTT.

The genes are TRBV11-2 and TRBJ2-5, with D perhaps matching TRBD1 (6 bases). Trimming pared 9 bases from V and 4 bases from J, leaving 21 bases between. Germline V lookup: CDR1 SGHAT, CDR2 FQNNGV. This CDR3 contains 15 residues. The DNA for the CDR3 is TGTGCCAGTCAACCCCCAGGGGTTCGTGGAGAGACCCAGTACTTC. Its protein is CASQPPGVRGETQYF.

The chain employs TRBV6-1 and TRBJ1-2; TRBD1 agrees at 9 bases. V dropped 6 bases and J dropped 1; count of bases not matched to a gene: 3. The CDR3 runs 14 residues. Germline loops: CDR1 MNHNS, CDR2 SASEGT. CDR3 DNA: TGTGCCAGCAGGGGACAGGGAATTAACTATGGCTACACCTTC. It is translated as CASRGQGINYGYTF.

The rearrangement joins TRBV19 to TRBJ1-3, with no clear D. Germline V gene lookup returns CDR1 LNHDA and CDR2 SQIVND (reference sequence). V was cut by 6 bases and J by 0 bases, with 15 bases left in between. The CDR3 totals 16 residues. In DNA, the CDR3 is TGTGCCAGTAGCCGGGCGACGGGGAGCTCTGGAAACACCATATATTTT. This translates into CASSRATGSSGNTIYF.

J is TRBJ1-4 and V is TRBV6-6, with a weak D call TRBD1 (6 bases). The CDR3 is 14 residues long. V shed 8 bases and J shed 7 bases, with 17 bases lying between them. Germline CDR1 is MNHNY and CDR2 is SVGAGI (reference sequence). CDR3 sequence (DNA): TGTGCCAGCTCACCAGCGGGAGGGGGTGAAAAACTGTTTTTT. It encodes CASSPAGGGEKLFF.

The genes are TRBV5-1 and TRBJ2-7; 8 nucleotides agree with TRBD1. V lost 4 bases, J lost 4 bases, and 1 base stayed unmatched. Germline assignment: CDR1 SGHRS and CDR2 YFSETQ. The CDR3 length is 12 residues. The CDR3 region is CASSQGAYEQYF. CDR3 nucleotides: TGCGCCAGCAGCCAGGGGGCTTACGAGCAGTACTTC. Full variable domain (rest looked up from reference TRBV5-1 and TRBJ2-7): KAGVTQTPRYLIKTRGQQVTLSCSPISGHRSVSWYQQTPGQGLQFLFEYFSETQRNKGNFPGRFSGRQFSNSRSEMNVSTLELGDSALYLCASSQGAYEQYFGPGTRLTVT.

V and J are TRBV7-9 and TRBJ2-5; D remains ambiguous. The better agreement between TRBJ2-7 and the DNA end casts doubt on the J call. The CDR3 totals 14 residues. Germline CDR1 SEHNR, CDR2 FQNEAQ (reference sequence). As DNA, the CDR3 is TGTGCCAAAAGAGGAAGCGAATTTTCCTACGAGCAGTACTTC. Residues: CAKRGSEFSYEQYF.

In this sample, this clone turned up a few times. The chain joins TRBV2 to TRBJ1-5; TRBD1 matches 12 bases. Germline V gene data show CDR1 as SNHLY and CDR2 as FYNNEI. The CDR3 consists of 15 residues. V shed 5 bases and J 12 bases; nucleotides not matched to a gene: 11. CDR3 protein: CASSPGQGAEGFQHF. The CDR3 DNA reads TGTGCCAGCAGTCCGGGACAGGGGGCGGAGGGCTTCCAGCATTTT.

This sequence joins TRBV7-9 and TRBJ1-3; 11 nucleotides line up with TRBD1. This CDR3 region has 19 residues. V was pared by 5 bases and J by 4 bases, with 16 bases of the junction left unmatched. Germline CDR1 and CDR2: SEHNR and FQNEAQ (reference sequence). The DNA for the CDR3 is TGTGCCAGCAGCCAGGCCGAGGACAGGGGGCGTTCGGCGGGAAACACCATATATTTT. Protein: CASSQAEDRGRSAGNTIYF.

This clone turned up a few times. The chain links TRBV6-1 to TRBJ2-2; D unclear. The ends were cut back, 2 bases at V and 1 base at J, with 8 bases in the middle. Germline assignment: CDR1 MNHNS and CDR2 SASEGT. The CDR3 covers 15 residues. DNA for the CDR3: TGTGCCAGCAGTGAAACCTCCAGGAACACCGGGGAGCTGTTTTTT. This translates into CASSETSRNTGELFF.

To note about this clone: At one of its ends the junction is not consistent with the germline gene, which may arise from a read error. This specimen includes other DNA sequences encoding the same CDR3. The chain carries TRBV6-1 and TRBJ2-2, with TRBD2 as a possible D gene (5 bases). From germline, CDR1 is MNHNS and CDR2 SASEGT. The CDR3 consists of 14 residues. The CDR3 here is CASSRDASTGELFF. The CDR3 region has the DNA TGCGCCAGCAGTCGGGATGCGAGCACCGGGGAGCTGTTTTTT.

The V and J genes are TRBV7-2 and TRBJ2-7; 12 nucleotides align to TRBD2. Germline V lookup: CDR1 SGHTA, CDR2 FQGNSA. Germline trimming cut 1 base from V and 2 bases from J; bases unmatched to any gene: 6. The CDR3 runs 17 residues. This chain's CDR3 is CASSLGASGGAPYEQYF. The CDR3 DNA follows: TGTGCCAGCAGCTTAGGCGCTAGCGGGGGGGCCCCCTACGAGCAGTACTTC.

The DNA of the CDR3 is TGTGCCAGCAGCCGCCGGGACATCCAAGAGACCCAGTACTTC. This gives the protein CASSRRDIQETQYF. The chain combines TRBV9 with TRBJ2-5, with D possibly TRBD1 on 6 matching bases. The CDR3 contains 14 residues. With 4 bases removed from V and 1 base from J, the gap between germline ends came to 11 bases. Germline CDR1 and CDR2: SGDLS and YYNGEE.

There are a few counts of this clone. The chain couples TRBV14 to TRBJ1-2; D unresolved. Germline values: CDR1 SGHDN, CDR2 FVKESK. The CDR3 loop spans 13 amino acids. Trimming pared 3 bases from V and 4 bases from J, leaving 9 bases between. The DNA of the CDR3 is TGTGCCAGCAGCCACAAACTTGGCTATGGCTACACCTTC. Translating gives CASSHKLGYGYTF.

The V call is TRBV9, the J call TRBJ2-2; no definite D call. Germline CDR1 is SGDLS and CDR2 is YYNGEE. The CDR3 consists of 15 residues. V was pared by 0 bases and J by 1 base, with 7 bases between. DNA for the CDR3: TGTGCCAGCAGCGTAGTTCCAGAGAACACCGGGGAGCTGTTTTTT. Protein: CASSVVPENTGELFF.

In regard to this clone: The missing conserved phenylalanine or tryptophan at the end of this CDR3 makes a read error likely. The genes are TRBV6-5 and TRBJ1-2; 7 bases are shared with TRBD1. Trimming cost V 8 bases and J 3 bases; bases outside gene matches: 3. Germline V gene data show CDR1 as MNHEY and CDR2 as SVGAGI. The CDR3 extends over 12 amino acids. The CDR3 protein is CASAGQDYGYTL. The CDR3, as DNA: TGTGCCAGCGCCGGACAGGACTATGGCTACACCCTC.

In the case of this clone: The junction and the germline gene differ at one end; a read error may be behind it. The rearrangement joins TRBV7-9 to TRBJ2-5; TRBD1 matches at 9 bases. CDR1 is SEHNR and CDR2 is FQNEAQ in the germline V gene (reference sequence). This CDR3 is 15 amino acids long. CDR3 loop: CSSSFGQGSEETQYF. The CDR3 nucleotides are TGTTCCAGCAGCTTTGGACAGGGGTCGGAGGAGACCCAGTACTTC.

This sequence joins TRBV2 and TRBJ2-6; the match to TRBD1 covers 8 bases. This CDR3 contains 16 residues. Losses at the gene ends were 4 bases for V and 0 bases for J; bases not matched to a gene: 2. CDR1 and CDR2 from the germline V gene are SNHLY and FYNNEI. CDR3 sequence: CASSATGGSGANVLTF. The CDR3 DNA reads TGTGCCAGCAGTGCCACAGGGGGCTCTGGGGCCAACGTCCTGACTTTC.

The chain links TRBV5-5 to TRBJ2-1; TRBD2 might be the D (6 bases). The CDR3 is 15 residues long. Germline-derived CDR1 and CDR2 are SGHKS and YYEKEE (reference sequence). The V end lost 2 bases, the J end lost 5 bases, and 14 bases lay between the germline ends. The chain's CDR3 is CASSLIVSGNNEQFF. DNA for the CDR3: TGTGCCAGCAGCTTAATAGTTAGCGGTAACAATGAGCAGTTCTTC.